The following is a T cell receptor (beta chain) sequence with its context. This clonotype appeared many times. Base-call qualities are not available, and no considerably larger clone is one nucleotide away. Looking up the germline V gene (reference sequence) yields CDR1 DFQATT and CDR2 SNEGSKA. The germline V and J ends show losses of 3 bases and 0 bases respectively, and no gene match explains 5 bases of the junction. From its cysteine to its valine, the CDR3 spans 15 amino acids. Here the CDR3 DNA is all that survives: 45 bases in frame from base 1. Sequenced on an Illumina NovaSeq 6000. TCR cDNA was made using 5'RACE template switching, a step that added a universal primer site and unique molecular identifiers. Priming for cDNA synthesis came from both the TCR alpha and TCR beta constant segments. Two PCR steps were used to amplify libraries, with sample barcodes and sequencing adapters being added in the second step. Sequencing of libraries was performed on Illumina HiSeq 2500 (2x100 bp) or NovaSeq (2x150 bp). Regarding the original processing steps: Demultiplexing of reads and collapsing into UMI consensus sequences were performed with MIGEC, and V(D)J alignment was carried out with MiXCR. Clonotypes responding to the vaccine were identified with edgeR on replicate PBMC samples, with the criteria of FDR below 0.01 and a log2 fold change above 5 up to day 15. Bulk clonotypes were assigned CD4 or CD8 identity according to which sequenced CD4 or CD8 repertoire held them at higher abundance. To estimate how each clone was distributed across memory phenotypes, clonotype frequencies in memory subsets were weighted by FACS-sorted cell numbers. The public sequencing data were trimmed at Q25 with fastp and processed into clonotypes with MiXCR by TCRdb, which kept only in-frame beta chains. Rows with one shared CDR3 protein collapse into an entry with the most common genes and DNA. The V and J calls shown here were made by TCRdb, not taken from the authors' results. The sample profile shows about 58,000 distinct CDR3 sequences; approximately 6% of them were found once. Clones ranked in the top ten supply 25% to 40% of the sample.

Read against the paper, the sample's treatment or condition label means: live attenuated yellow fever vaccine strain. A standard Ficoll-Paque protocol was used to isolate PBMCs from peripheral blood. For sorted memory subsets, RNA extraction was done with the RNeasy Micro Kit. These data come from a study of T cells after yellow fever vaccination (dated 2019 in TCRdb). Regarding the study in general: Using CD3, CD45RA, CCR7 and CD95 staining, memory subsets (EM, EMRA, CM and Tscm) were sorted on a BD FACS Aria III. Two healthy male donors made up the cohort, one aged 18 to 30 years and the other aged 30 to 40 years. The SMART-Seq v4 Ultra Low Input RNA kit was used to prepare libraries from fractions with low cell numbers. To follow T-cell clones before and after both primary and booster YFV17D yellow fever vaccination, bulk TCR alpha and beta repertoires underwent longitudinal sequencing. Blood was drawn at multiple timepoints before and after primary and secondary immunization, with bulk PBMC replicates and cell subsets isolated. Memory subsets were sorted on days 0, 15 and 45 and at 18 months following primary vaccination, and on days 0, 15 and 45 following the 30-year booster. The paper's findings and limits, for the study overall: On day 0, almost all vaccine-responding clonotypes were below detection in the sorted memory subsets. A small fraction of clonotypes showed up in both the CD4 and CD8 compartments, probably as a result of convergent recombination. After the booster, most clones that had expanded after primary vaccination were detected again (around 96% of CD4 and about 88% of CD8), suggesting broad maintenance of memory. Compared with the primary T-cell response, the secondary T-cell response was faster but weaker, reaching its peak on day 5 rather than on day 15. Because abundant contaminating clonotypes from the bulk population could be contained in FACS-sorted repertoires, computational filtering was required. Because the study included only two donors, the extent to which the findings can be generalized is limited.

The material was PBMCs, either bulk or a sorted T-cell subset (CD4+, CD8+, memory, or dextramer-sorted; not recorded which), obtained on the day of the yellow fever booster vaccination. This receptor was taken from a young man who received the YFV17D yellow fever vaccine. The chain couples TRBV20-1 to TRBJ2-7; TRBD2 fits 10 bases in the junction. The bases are TGCAGTGCTAGGGATAGCGGGGGGAGCTCCTACGAGCAGTACGTC. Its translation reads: CSARDSGGSSYEQYV.